The 14 T cell receptor beta chains in this list originate from one sample, sequenced in a study of glioma-infiltrating T cells. Using RNA template, CDR3s of TCR alpha and beta were amplified with iRepertoire arm-PCR. From the multiplex PCR reads, TCRdb called clonotypes with MiXCR, one entry per CDR3 protein. The table records some 150,000 distinct CDR3 sequences, 30% to 40% of them present only once. The sample was glioma tissue, nonneoplastic brain tissue, or PBMCs (not recorded which). These receptors were taken from a human donor with low-grade glioma or glioblastoma, undergoing nonglioma brain surgery, or in good health (not recorded which).

In its sample, this clonotype was seen many times. This chain connects TRBV6-1 to TRBJ1-1, with D possibly being TRBD1 (6 bases). The CDR3 totals 15 residues. Germline values: CDR1 MNHNS, CDR2 SASEGT. V gave up 4 bases and J gave up 0 bases, with 12 bases separating them. In nucleotides, the CDR3 is TGTGCCAGCAGTGGTAAAGGACAGATGAACACTGAAGCTTTCTTT. This translates into CASSGKGQMNTEAFF.

The genes are TRBV7-9 and TRBJ2-5; TRBD1 is a possible D gene (6 bases). Per germline, CDR1 SEHNR and CDR2 FQNEAQ (reference sequence). The CDR3 runs to 14 residues. Trimming removed 6 bases at V and 3 bases at J, with 14 bases between. DNA for the CDR3: TGTGCCAGCAGTTTTCGAAACAGGGAAGAGACCCAGTACTTC. Translated, it gives CASSFRNREETQYF.

This clonotype was seen a single time. The V gene is TRBV6-2 or TRBV6-3, the J gene TRBJ1-1, with D possibly being TRBD1 (5 bases). The V gene lost 2 bases and the J gene lost 10 bases, with 14 bases spanning the gap. In germline, CDR1 is MNHEY, CDR2 SVGEGT. CDR3 length: 13 amino acids. The CDR3 reads CASSYDRPNGAFF. The CDR3 DNA sequence: TGTGCCAGCAGTTACGACAGACCCAACGGAGCTTTCTTT.

This clonotype was seen repeatedly, ten times or more. The J gene is TRBJ1-1, the V gene TRBV2; D gene ambiguous. The CDR3 has 13 amino acids. Germline values: CDR1 SNHLY, CDR2 FYNNEI. V was clipped by 6 bases and J by 1 base, with 9 bases between them. In DNA form, the CDR3 reads TGTGCCAGCAGCCCATGGAGGAACACTGAAGCTTTCTTT. Its protein is CASSPWRNTEAFF.

The genes are TRBV7-9 and TRBJ1-2, with 7 positions matching TRBD1. The germline V gene has CDR1 SEHNR and CDR2 FQNEAQ (reference sequence). There are 17 residues in the CDR3. Losses at the gene ends were 5 bases for V and 4 bases for J; bases not matched to a gene: 16. The DNA for the CDR3 is TGTGCCAGCAGCCGATCCCGAACCGGGACAGCAGGCTATGGCTACACCTTC. The encoded protein is CASSRSRTGTAGYGYTF.

This clonotype was seen a handful of times. The chain recombines TRBV20-1 with TRBJ2-1, with a weak D call TRBD1 (6 bases). Germline-derived CDR1 and CDR2 are DFQATT and SNEGSKA (reference sequence). The ends were cut back, 4 bases at V and 6 bases at J, with 13 bases in the middle. The length of the CDR3 is 13 residues. The CDR3 sequence: CSAKTYRVNEQFF. In nucleotides, the CDR3 is TGCAGTGCTAAAACCTACAGGGTCAATGAGCAGTTCTTC.

The chain has TRBV6-6 and TRBJ2-1; TRBD1 aligns across 11 bases. This CDR3 is 15 amino acids long. Losses at the gene ends were 5 bases for V and 4 bases for J; bases not matched to a gene: 4. Per the germline V gene, CDR1 is MNHNY and CDR2 is SVGAGI (reference sequence). The CDR3 DNA is TGTGCCAGCAGTGATGGACAGGGGGCATACAATGAGCAGTTCTTC. Translation: CASSDGQGAYNEQFF.

This chain uses TRBV4-1 with TRBJ2-7; D may be TRBD2 (6 bases). The V end was cut by 3 bases, the J end by 3 bases, with 12 bases between. Germline V CDR1 and CDR2: MGHRA, YSYEKL. There are 14 residues in the CDR3. CDR3 sequence reads: CASSHRESLYEQYF. DNA of the CDR3: TGCGCCAGCAGCCATCGGGAGTCCCTCTACGAGCAGTACTTC.

The CDR3 nucleotides read TGCAGCGTCCCTAGAGGTGTCGGGGAGCTGTTTTTT. Translating it yields CSVPRGVGELFF. V usage is TRBV20-1 and J usage is TRBJ2-2; D unresolved. CDR1 and CDR2 from the germline V gene are DFQATT and SNEGSKA (reference sequence). This CDR3 contains 12 residues.

The chain couples TRBV19 to TRBJ1-1; D possibly corresponds to TRBD1 (5 bases). Between the trimmed V and J ends, which lost 8 bases and 1 base, there was a span of 14 bases. The CDR3 has 14 residues. CDR1 is LNHDA, CDR2 SQIVND, per germline (reference sequence). Here the CDR3 DNA reads TGTGCCAGTGGGACCGGTTCCGGGAACACTGAAGCTTTCTTT. Protein product: CASGTGSGNTEAFF.

The V call is TRBV18, the J call TRBJ1-2, with a weak D call TRBD1 (5 bases). The CDR3 contains 13 residues. Germline lookup yields CDR1 KGHSH and CDR2 LQKENI. The V and J ends lost 3 bases and 9 bases respectively, with 14 bases between them. CDR3 bases: TGTGCCAGCTCACCCTCGTATAGGGGTAGCTACACCTTC. It specifies CASSPSYRGSYTF.

On this clonotype: Germline is not matched at one junction end, which may reflect a read error. The genes are TRBV6-1 and TRBJ1-1; TRBD1 agrees at 11 bases. The CDR3 sequence is 15 residues long. From germline, CDR1 is MNHNS and CDR2 SASEGT. This CDR3 is CAISGWTGGNTEAFF. CDR3 DNA: TGTGCCATCAGTGGGTGGACAGGGGGCAACACTGAAGCTTTCTTT.

CDR3 DNA sequence: TGTGCCAGCAGTTTAATCGGGACTGGCTATGGCTACACCTTC. Protein: CASSLIGTGYGYTF. The chain employs TRBV27 and TRBJ1-2, with D tentatively TRBD1 (5 bases). Germline loops: CDR1 MNHEY, CDR2 SMNVEV (reference sequence). This CDR3 has 14 residues. V lost 2 bases to trimming and J lost 4 bases, with 11 bases between them.

In its sample, this clonotype was seen many times. The CDR3 DNA reads TGCAGTGCTACCAACACACCCGGGACGCAAGAGACCCAGTACTTC. Its protein is CSATNTPGTQETQYF. V is TRBV20-1 and J is TRBJ2-5; D possibly matches TRBD1 or TRBD2 (5 bases each). The CDR3 length is 15 residues. Trimming took off 4 bases at V and 2 bases at J, with 17 bases between the two ends. Germline CDR1 and CDR2: DFQATT and SNEGSKA (reference sequence).